The T cell receptor (beta chain) under discussion was sequenced for a study of T cell responses to AZD1222 COVID-19 vaccine. Study-level findings and limits: A reported finding is that nearly half of spike-specific TCRs target unmutated variant regions. Just 6 or 7 people given AZD1222 tested seropositive at baseline. The donor cohort was predominantly white British with a female majority, and clonal diversity may have been underestimated.

This CDR3 has 17 residues. Germline trimming cut 3 bases from V and 4 bases from J; bases unmatched to any gene: 14. In germline, CDR1 is SGHRS, CDR2 YFSETQ. This clone was seen more than once but under ten times. Its antigen remains unidentified. Assay: immunoSEQ multiplex PCR; the TCRdb copy retains only in-frame clones and omits some. Of approximately 110,000 clones listed, 85% are singletons. Sequencing was performed on peripheral blood, taken 28 days after the second AZD1222 dose. The chain employs TRBV5-1 and TRBJ2-5, with 8 bases fitting TRBD2. The receptor was isolated from an adult who received the AZD1222 COVID-19 vaccine. CDR3 DNA sequence: TGCGCCAGCAGCTCCCGGGGGGGGCGGGGGCGAGGAGAGACCCAGTACTTC. Protein sequence: CASSSRGGRGRGETQYF.